The entry that follows covers one T cell receptor (beta chain) sequence. Its specificity is not known. The CDR3 contains 16 residues. Unmatched junction bases numbered 7, after V lost 1 base and J lost 5 bases. Per germline, CDR1 SGHAT and CDR2 FQNNGV. This specimen comes from a study of vaccination effects on CD4 cells after COVID-19. Study-level background: Each participant received a vaccine that was either BNT162b2 or mRNA-1273, given as two doses. Study conclusions and caveats: Vaccine- and infection-induced clones showed marked clonal contraction late following vaccination.

Sequenced by immunoSEQ multiplex PCR; TCRdb stores in-frame clones only, minus some. The data hold roughly 73,000 clones, with roughly 73% observed a single time. Prior to sequencing, the ViraFEST assay stimulated PBMC with viral peptide pools, which expanded the antigen-specific CD4+ T cells. Once cultured for approximately ten days, the cells underwent separation to obtain CD4+ T cells. The individual was infected with SARS-CoV-2 between March and December 2020, as confirmed by PCR. Researchers assigned an HIV-1 Nef peptide pool to the negative control culture. The source is a human donor who had a prior SARS-CoV-2 infection. The chain couples TRBV11-2 to TRBJ2-7, with 11 bases lining up with TRBD2. This sample comprised CD4+ T cells from PBMCs cultured with HIV peptides, obtained before COVID-19 vaccination. Subset denoted: HIV-1 Nef peptide pool negative control/reference culture. CDR3 sequence reads: CASSLVIAGGPHEQYF. The CDR3 bases are TGTGCCAGCAGCTTAGTGATAGCGGGGGGGCCCCACGAGCAGTACTTC.